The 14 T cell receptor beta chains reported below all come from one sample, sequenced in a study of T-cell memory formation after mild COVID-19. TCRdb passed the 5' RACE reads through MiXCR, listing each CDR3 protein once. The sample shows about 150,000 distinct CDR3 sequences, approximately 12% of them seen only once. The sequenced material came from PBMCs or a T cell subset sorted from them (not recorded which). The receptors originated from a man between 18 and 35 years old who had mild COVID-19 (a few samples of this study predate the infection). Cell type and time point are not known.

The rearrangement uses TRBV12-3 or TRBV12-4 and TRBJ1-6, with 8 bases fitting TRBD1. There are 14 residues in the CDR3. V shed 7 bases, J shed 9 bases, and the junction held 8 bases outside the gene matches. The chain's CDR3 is CASNLTGAGSPLHF. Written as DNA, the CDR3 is TGTGCCAGCAACCTGACAGGGGCCGGTTCACCCCTCCACTTT.

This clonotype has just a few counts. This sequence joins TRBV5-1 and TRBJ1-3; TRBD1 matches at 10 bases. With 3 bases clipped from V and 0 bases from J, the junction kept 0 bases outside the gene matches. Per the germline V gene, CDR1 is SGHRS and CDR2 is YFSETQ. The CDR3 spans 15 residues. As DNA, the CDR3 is TGCGCCAGCAGCTGGACAGGGGGCTCTGGAAACACCATATATTTT. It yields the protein CASSWTGGSGNTIYF.

CDR3 nucleotides: TGTGCCAGCAGCCTTCGGACTAGCGGGGGGACTGGAGATACGCAGTATTTT. Protein product: CASSLRTSGGTGDTQYF. The V gene is TRBV14, the J gene TRBJ2-3; 14 bases match TRBD2. Germline V CDR1 and CDR2: SGHDN, FVKESK. The ends lost 4 bases at V and 5 bases at J; junction bases unmatched: 8. The CDR3 consists of 17 residues.

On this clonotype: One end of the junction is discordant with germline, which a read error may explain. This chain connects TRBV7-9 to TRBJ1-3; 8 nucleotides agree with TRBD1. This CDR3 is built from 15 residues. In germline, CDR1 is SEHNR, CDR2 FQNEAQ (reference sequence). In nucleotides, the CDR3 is TGTGCCAGCAGCTTGCAGGGGGCTATTGGAAAGACCATATATTTT. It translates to CASSLQGAIGKTIYF.

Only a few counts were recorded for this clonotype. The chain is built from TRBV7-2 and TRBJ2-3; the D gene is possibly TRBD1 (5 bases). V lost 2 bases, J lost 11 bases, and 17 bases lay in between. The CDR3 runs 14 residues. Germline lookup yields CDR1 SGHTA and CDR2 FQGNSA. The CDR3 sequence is CASSLFVPGAEQYF. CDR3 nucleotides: TGTGCCAGCAGCTTATTCGTTCCTGGGGCTGAGCAGTATTTT.

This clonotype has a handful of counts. CDR3 nucleotides: TGTGCCAGTAGACCAGGGGACTATGGCTACACCTTC. Its translation: CASRPGDYGYTF. V is TRBV19 and J is TRBJ1-2; tentative D call: TRBD1 (6 bases). CDR3 length: 12 amino acids. Deletions cut 6 bases from V and 3 bases from J, with 8 bases between. Germline CDR1 is LNHDA and CDR2 is SQIVND (reference sequence). The full variable domain, completed using reference TRBV19 and TRBJ1-2, is DGGITQSPKYLFRKEGQNVTLSCEQNLNHDAMYWYRQDPGQGLRLIYYSQIVNDFQKGDIAEGYSVSREKKESFPLTVTSAQKNPTAFYLCASRPGDYGYTFGSGTRLTVV.

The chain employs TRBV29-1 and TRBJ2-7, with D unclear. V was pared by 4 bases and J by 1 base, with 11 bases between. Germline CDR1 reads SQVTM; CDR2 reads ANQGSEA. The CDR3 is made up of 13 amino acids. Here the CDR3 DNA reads TGCAGCGTTGGGGGAAGACAATCCTACGAGCAGTACTTC. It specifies CSVGGRQSYEQYF.

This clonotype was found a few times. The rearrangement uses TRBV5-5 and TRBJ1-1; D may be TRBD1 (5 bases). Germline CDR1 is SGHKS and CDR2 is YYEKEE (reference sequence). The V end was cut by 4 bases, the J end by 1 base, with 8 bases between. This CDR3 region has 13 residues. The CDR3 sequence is CASSITGNTEAFF. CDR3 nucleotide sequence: TGTGCCAGCAGCATCACAGGGAACACTGAAGCTTTCTTT.

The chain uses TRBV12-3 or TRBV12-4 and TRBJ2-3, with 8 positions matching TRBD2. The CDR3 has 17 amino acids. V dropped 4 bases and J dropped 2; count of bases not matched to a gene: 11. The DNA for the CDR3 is TGTGCCAGCAGTTCTCCTCGGGGGGGCCGTTACACAGATACGCAGTATTTT. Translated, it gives CASSSPRGGRYTDTQYF.

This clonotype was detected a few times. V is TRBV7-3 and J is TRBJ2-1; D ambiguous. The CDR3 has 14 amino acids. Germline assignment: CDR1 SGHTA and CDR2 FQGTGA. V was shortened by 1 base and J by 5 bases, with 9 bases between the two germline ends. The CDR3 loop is CASSLNRLNNEQFF. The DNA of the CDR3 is TGTGCCAGCAGCTTAAACCGGCTTAACAATGAGCAGTTCTTC.

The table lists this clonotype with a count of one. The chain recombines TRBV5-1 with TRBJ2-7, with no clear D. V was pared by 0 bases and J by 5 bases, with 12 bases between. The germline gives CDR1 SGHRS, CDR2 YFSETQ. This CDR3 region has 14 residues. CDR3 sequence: CASSLGQAEDEQYF. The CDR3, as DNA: TGCGCCAGCAGCTTGGGTCAGGCTGAGGACGAGCAGTACTTC.

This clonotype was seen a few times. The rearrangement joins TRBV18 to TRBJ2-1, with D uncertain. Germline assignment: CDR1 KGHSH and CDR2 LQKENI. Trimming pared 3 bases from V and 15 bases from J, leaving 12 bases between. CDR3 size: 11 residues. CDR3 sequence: CASSPNRARFF. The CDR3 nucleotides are TGTGCCAGCTCACCGAACAGAGCTCGGTTCTTC.

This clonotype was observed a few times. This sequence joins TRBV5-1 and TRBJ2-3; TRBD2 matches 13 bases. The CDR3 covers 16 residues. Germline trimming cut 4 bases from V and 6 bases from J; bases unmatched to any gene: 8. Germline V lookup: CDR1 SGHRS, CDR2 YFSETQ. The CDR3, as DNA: TGCGCCAGCAGCCCCCGACTAGCGGGGGGCGGGGATACGCAGTATTTT. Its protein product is CASSPRLAGGGDTQYF.

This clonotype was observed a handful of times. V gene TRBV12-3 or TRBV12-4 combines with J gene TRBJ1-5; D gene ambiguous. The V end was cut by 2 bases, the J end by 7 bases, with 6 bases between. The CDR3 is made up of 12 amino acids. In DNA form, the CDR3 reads TGTGCCAGCAGTTTAATGTGGCAGCCCCAGCATTTT. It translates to CASSLMWQPQHF.